A selection of T cell receptor beta chains follows, all from one sample in a study of beta chain features in type 1 diabetes. Libraries were prepared by immunoSEQ multiplex PCR; TCRdb keeps only in-frame clonotypes and omits some of them. The sample holds around 500,000 clones, roughly an eighth seen once. Material for sequencing was naive CD4+ T cells from blood. The receptors stem from a woman younger than 35 in good health. Both conserved end residues are part of each CDR3. The D gene is left open where the match is weak. Expanded clones are given a class, and other clones once, few, many or no size at all.

few TRBJ1-5 NA TRBV2 14 CASSGQISNQPQHF TGTGCCAGCAGTGGACAGATTAGCAATCAGCCCCAGCATTTT
NA TRBJ2-5 NA TRBV4-2 13 CASSLGSQETQYF TGTGCCAGCAGCTTGGGCAGCCAAGAGACCCAGTACTTC
few TRBJ2-5 NA TRBV15 14 CATSSSPFQETQYF TGTGCCACCAGCAGCTCCCCCTTCCAAGAGACCCAGTACTTC
NA TRBJ2-1 TRBD2 TRBV6-1 10 CASSTSGQFF TGTGCCAGCAGCACTAGCGGGCAGTTCTTC
few TRBJ2-1 TRBD1 TRBV7-2 16 CASSLGLLGDRNEQFF TGTGCCAGCAGCTTAGGTTTGTTAGGGGACAGGAATGAGCAGTTCTTC
NA TRBJ2-7 TRBD1 TRBV11-3 14 CASSPRQGGYEQYF TGTGCCAGCAGCCCCAGACAGGGGGGTTACGAGCAGTACTTC
NA TRBJ2-3 TRBD2 TRBV7-2 14 CASSFGGSTDTQYF TGTGCCAGCAGCTTCGGCGGGAGTACAGATACGCAGTATTTT
NA TRBJ1-1 NA TRBV30 16 CAWSGRPGSDDTEAFF TGTGCCTGGAGTGGTAGACCCGGATCAGACGACACTGAAGCTTTCTTT
NA TRBJ2-1 TRBD2 TRBV9 17 CASSVGPAGFSYNEQFF TGTGCCAGCAGCGTAGGCCCAGCGGGATTCTCCTACAATGAGCAGTTCTTC
NA TRBJ2-1 NA TRBV7-2 13 CASSQEVYNEQFF TGTGCCAGCAGCCAAGAGGTCTACAATGAGCAGTTCTTC
NA TRBJ1-6 NA TRBV5-6 14 CASDSRRPNSPLHF TGTGCCAGCGACTCGCGGAGACCTAATTCACCCCTCCACTTT
NA TRBJ1-2 NA TRBV25-1 15 CASSDEVYMARGYTF TGTGCCAGCAGTGACGAGGTCTACATGGCTCGTGGCTACACCTTC
few TRBJ2-7 NA TRBV10-3 14 CAISSLDGYYEQYF TGTGCCATCAGTTCTTTAGACGGTTACTACGAGCAGTACTTC
few TRBJ2-5 NA TRBV6-5 15 CASSYSMSNPRTQYF TGTGCCAGCAGTTACTCGATGTCTAACCCCCGGACCCAGTACTTC
NA TRBJ2-1 NA TRBV4-1 14 CASSQVYRVNEQFF TGCGCCAGCAGCCAAGTATACCGAGTCAATGAGCAGTTCTTC
NA TRBJ2-2 NA TRBV27 15 CASSLSRANTGELFF TGTGCCAGCAGTTTAAGTAGGGCTAACACCGGGGAGCTGTTTTTT
few TRBJ2-2 NA TRBV5-4 14 CASSLFGHTGELFF TGTGCCAGCAGCTTGTTTGGGCACACCGGGGAGCTGTTTTTT
NA TRBJ1-1 NA TRBV20-1 11 CSAALPTEAFF TGCAGTGCCGCACTGCCCACTGAAGCTTTCTTT
NA TRBJ2-3 TRBD1 TRBV30 13 CAQGQGAADTQYF TGTGCCCAGGGACAGGGGGCGGCAGATACGCAGTATTTT
few TRBJ2-5 NA TRBV15 15 CATSRLGQEQETQYF TGTGCCACCAGCAGATTAGGGCAGGAACAAGAGACCCAGTACTTC
NA TRBJ2-7 NA TRBV21-1 14 CASSKAPLEGEQYF TGTGCCAGCAGCAAAGCGCCGTTAGAAGGCGAGCAGTACTTC
NA TRBJ2-5 NA TRBV7-2 14 CASSLMRVEETQYF TGTGCCAGCAGCTTAATGAGGGTAGAAGAGACCCAGTACTTC
few TRBJ2-3 NA TRBV29-1 12 CSVQGGTDTQYF TGCAGCGTCCAGGGAGGCACAGATACGCAGTATTTT
NA TRBJ2-1 TRBD1 TRBV7-2 15 CASSLWDRDNNEQFF TGTGCCAGCAGCTTATGGGACAGGGACAACAATGAGCAGTTCTTC
NA TRBJ1-2 NA TRBV7-9 13 CASSLALNYGYTF TGTGCCAGCAGCTTAGCCCTGAACTATGGCTACACCTTC
few TRBJ2-5 TRBD1 TRBV9 15 CASSVRGTGQETQYF TGTGCCAGCAGCGTGAGGGGGACAGGCCAAGAGACCCAGTACTTC
few TRBJ2-7 NA TRBV18 13 CASAGQVAYEQYF TGTGCCAGCGCAGGCCAGGTTGCGTACGAGCAGTACTTC
NA TRBJ2-7 NA TRBV29-1 11 CSVGKAYEQYF TGCAGCGTTGGAAAGGCCTACGAGCAGTACTTC
few TRBJ2-5 NA TRBV2 14 CASSTRPEPETQYF TGTGCCAGCAGTACGCGTCCAGAACCGGAGACCCAGTACTTC
few TRBJ2-3 NA TRBV25-1 14 CASSEPRSTDTQYF TGTGCCAGCAGTGAACCCCGAAGCACAGATACGCAGTATTTT
few TRBJ1-4 NA TRBV4-3 14 CASSQDRGREKLFF TGCGCCAGCAGCCAAGATCGGGGACGGGAAAAACTGTTTTTT